This is a list of T cell receptor beta chains from one sample in a study of T cells in Graves' hyperthyroidism and ophthalmopathy. TCRdb reanalysed the multiplex PCR reads using MiXCR and keeps one entry per CDR3 protein. The sample carries approximately 380,000 distinct CDR3 sequences, approximately 20% recorded once. Input material: blood. These receptors were obtained from a woman under 30 with Graves' hyperthyroidism. Both conserved end residues are part of each CDR3. The D gene is left open where the match is weak. Clone sizes are given selectively: once, few, many, or a class where the clone is expanded.

>few|TRBJ1-5|TRBV18|-
CASTSGGNQPQHF
TGTGCCAGCACCTCAGGGGGCAATCAGCCCCAGCATTTT
>many|TRBJ2-7|TRBV20-1|-
CSVQGGYEQYF
TGCAGTGTCCAAGGGGGCTACGAGCAGTACTTC
>many|TRBJ2-5|TRBV24-1|TRBD2
CATSDPQAGDQETQYF
TGTGCCACCAGTGATCCACAGGCGGGGGACCAAGAGACCCAGTACTTC
>-|TRBJ1-3|TRBV13|-
CASSSRDARSLSGNTIYF
TGTGCCAGCAGCTCCCGGGACGCCCGGTCCCTCTCTGGAAACACCATATATTTT
>many|TRBJ1-5|TRBV10-1|TRBD1
CARPPTGSASGDQPQHF
TGCGCCAGGCCACCGACAGGGTCCGCGTCAGGCGATCAGCCCCAGCATTTT
>many|TRBJ1-1|TRBV10-2|-
CASSEYWDTEAFF
TGCGCCAGCAGTGAGTATTGGGACACTGAAGCTTTCTTT
>-|TRBJ1-6|TRBV30|-
CAWSDFLNSPLHF
TGTGCCTGGAGTGATTTCTTGAATTCACCCCTCCACTTT
>many|TRBJ1-2|TRBV20-1|-
CSAPPQPGQLNYGYTF
TGCAGTGCTCCCCCCCAGCCGGGCCAACTTAACTATGGCTACACCTTC
>many|TRBJ1-2|TRBV28|TRBD1
CASRLPGQGSGYTF
TGTGCCAGCAGGCTACCGGGACAGGGGTCTGGCTACACCTTC
>many|TRBJ2-5|TRBV24-1|TRBD2
CATSDIGTSGGHQETQYF
TGTGCCACCAGTGATATCGGGACTAGCGGGGGGCACCAAGAGACCCAGTACTTC
>many|TRBJ1-2|TRBV4-1|-
CASSQSGTWTAINYGYTF
TGCGCCAGCAGCCAAAGTGGGACATGGACAGCAATTAACTATGGCTACACCTTC
>many|TRBJ2-2|TRBV2|-
CASFRRYTGELFF
TGTGCCAGCTTCCGCCGGTACACCGGGGAGCTGTTTTTT
>-|TRBJ2-5|TRBV6-1|TRBD2
CASSPTSGGKETQYF
TGTGCCAGCAGTCCAACTAGCGGGGGTAAAGAGACCCAGTACTTC
>-|TRBJ1-1|TRBV18|-
CASSPQGTLRDTEAFF
TGTGCCAGCTCACCACAGGGGACTCTGAGGGACACTGAAGCTTTCTTT
>many|TRBJ2-5|TRBV7-8|TRBD2
CASSFSGVEGTQYF
TGTGCCAGCAGCTTTAGCGGGGTAGAGGGGACCCAGTACTTC
>-|TRBJ2-3|TRBV6-2/TRBV6-3|-
CASSYGERGWTDTQYF
TGTGCCAGCAGTTACGGGGAGAGGGGGTGGACAGATACGCAGTATTTT
>many|TRBJ2-5|TRBV6-1|TRBD1
CASSEVGTGRGETQYF
TGTGCCAGCAGTGAAGTGGGGACAGGCCGGGGAGAGACCCAGTACTTC
>many|TRBJ1-1|TRBV20-1|-
CSARDSTARAFF
TGCAGTGCTAGAGATTCGACAGCCCGGGCTTTCTTT
>many|TRBJ1-5|TRBV12-3/TRBV12-4|-
CASTQRQVDQPQHF
TGTGCCAGCACCCAACGGCAGGTCGATCAGCCCCAGCATTTT
>many|TRBJ2-5|TRBV6-1|-
CASSELLETWETQYF
TGTGCCAGCAGTGAATTATTGGAAACGTGGGAGACCCAGTACTTC
>many|TRBJ1-2|TRBV12-3/TRBV12-4|-
CASNSQGHGYTF
TGTGCCAGCAATTCACAGGGCCATGGCTACACCTTC
>many|TRBJ1-1|TRBV28|TRBD1
CASRGQGPRGTEAFF
TGTGCCAGCAGGGGACAGGGGCCGAGGGGCACTGAAGCTTTCTTT
>many|TRBJ2-7|TRBV9|-
CASSVGGGETYEQYF
TGTGCCAGCAGCGTAGGTGGCGGGGAAACCTACGAGCAGTACTTC
>few|TRBJ2-7|TRBV2|-
CASRAGAPYEQYF
TGTGCCAGCAGGGCGGGGGCTCCCTACGAGCAGTACTTC
>-|TRBJ2-7|TRBV11-1|-
CASGRTYEQYF
TGTGCCAGCGGCAGGACCTACGAGCAGTACTTC
>-|TRBJ2-7|TRBV27|TRBD2
CASSMSIGGGDEQYF
TGTGCCAGCAGTATGTCAATTGGCGGGGGAGACGAGCAGTACTTC
>many|TRBJ2-5|TRBV11-3|-
CASSSRTGGGKETQYF
TGTGCCAGCAGCTCACGTACTGGCGGGGGCAAGGAGACCCAGTACTTC
>many|TRBJ2-1|TRBV12-3/TRBV12-4|-
CASSLALPSSYNEQFF
TGTGCCAGCAGTTTAGCGCTGCCGAGCTCCTACAATGAGCAGTTCTTC
>many|TRBJ1-1|TRBV5-1|-
CASKDSPMNTEAFF
TGCGCCAGCAAGGACAGCCCCATGAACACTGAAGCTTTCTTT
>many|TRBJ2-5|TRBV4-1|-
CASSRLNQGKETQYF
TGCGCCAGCAGCCGATTAAATCAGGGGAAAGAGACCCAGTACTTC
>-|TRBJ1-2|TRBV12-3/TRBV12-4|-
CASSLNRVSYGNTF
TGTGCCAGCAGTTTAAACAGGGTATCCTATGGCAACACCTTC
>many|TRBJ1-2|TRBV6-1|-
CASRERDGNYGYTF
TGTGCCAGCAGGGAACGGGACGGAAACTATGGCTACACCTTC
>few|TRBJ1-2|TRBV14|-
CASSPGGGLYGYTF
TGTGCCAGCAGCCCCGGGGGGGGACTATATGGCTACACCTTC
>many|TRBJ1-2|TRBV6-2/TRBV6-3|-
CASRSTADYGYTF
TGTGCCAGCAGGTCGACGGCTGACTATGGCTACACCTTC
>-|TRBJ2-7|TRBV12-3/TRBV12-4|-
CASSFLARRPYEQYF
TGTGCCAGCAGTTTTCTGGCCCGGCGACCCTACGAGCAGTACTTC
>many|TRBJ2-7|TRBV4-2|-
CASSQDLHPAEQYF
TGTGCCAGCAGCCAAGATTTGCACCCCGCCGAGCAGTACTTC
>few|TRBJ1-2|TRBV5-1|TRBD1
CASSLDGTGLTF
TGCGCCAGCAGCTTGGACGGGACAGGGTTAACCTTC
>many|TRBJ1-5|TRBV12-3/TRBV12-4|TRBD1
CASSTGQVQPQHF
TGTGCCAGCAGTACCGGACAGGTTCAGCCCCAGCATTTT
>many|TRBJ1-2|TRBV12-3/TRBV12-4|-
CASSYRVGGYTF
TGTGCCAGCAGCTACAGGGTGGGGGGCTACACCTTC
>-|TRBJ2-2|TRBV11-2|TRBD2
CASSDRAGALNTGELFF
TGTGCCAGCAGCGACCGAGCGGGGGCCCTAAACACCGGGGAGCTGTTTTTT
>-|TRBJ2-7|TRBV11-2|TRBD2
CASSFLAGGIAYEQYF
TGTGCCAGCAGCTTTCTAGCGGGAGGTATTGCCTACGAGCAGTACTTC
>many|TRBJ2-2|TRBV7-3|-
CASSLDYANTGELFF
TGTGCCAGCAGCCTAGATTACGCGAACACCGGGGAGCTGTTTTTT
>many|TRBJ2-2|TRBV7-8|TRBD1
CASSLVGTGGTGELFF
TGTGCCAGCAGCTTAGTGGGGACAGGGGGGACCGGGGAGCTGTTTTTT
>many|TRBJ2-6|TRBV6-1|TRBD1
CASSKSGGSGANVLTF
TGTGCCAGCAGTAAGTCAGGGGGCTCTGGGGCCAACGTCCTGACTTTC
>many|TRBJ1-5|TRBV28|-
CASSLPWAQPQHF
TGTGCCAGCAGTTTACCTTGGGCTCAGCCCCAGCATTTT
>-|TRBJ2-5|TRBV19|TRBD2
CASRTFGGGEETQYF
TGTGCCAGCAGAACCTTTGGCGGGGGGGAAGAGACCCAGTACTTC
>-|TRBJ1-1|TRBV12-3/TRBV12-4|TRBD1
CASRDREVTEAFF
TGTGCCAGCAGGGACAGGGAGGTGACTGAAGCTTTCTTT
>many|TRBJ1-1|TRBV18|TRBD1
CASSPGTDMNTEAFF
TGTGCCAGCTCACCAGGGACAGACATGAACACTGAAGCTTTCTTT
>many|TRBJ2-7|TRBV12-3/TRBV12-4|-
CASGRDPGASYEQYF
TGTGCCAGCGGAAGGGACCCGGGGGCCTCCTACGAGCAGTACTTC
>-|TRBJ2-5|TRBV12-3/TRBV12-4|-
CASSLPDSQETQYF
TGTGCCAGCAGCCTTCCGGACAGCCAAGAGACCCAGTACTTC
>many|TRBJ1-5|TRBV12-3/TRBV12-4|-
CASSLAGSADQPQHF
TGTGCCAGCAGTTTGGCGGGGTCGGCCGACCAGCCCCAGCATTTT